The next 18 T cell receptor beta chains were all read from a single sample in a study of cytomegalovirus exposure and HLA in healthy donors. Clones were sequenced by immunoSEQ multiplex PCR, and TCRdb holds only the in-frame ones, with some missing. The sample lists under 300,000 clones; around 90% were seen once. Sequenced sample: PBMCs. All receptors come from a woman younger than 30 in good health and CMV-seronegative.

V and J are TRBV5-1 and TRBJ2-1; 9 bases match TRBD1. Germline CDR1 is SGHRS and CDR2 is YFSETQ. Germline trimming cut 4 bases from V and 5 bases from J; bases unmatched to any gene: 4. The CDR3 is 14 residues long. In DNA form, the CDR3 reads TGCGCCAGCAGCCCGGGACAGGGTCACAATGAGCAGTTCTTC. As protein: CASSPGQGHNEQFF.

The V call is TRBV11-2, the J call TRBJ2-2, with D unresolved. V shed 1 base and J shed 7 bases, with 10 bases lying between them. Per the germline V gene, CDR1 is SGHAT and CDR2 is FQNNGV. The CDR3 has 14 residues. The CDR3 nucleotides are TGTGCCAGCAGCTTAGGGTCACCGGGCGGGGAGCTGTTTTTT. This gives the protein CASSLGSPGGELFF.

The chain links TRBV10-1 to TRBJ1-5; 7 bases map to TRBD1. The CDR3 consists of 15 residues. Germline V lookup: CDR1 WNHNN, CDR2 SYGVQD (reference sequence). With V trimmed by 10 bases and J by 0 bases, 9 bases remained unmatched. The CDR3 loop reads CAIRGTADSNQPQHF. The CDR3 nucleotides are TGCGCCATCCGGGGGACAGCTGATAGCAATCAGCCCCAGCATTTT.

The chain links TRBV2 to TRBJ2-7; 7 bases are a match to TRBD1. The CDR3 has 12 residues. After removal of 5 bases from V and 6 bases from J, the junction contained 4 bases not matched to a gene. Germline lookup yields CDR1 SNHLY and CDR2 FYNNEI. CDR3 sequence reads: CASSRQGPEQYV. The CDR3, as DNA: TGTGCCAGCAGTCGACAGGGCCCCGAGCAGTACGTC.

The chain is built from TRBV30 and TRBJ2-7; TRBD1 matches at 8 bases. Germline V gene data show CDR1 as GTSNPN and CDR2 as SVGIG (reference sequence). The J segment lost 0 bases and the V segment lost 2 bases, leaving 9 bases of the junction unmatched. The CDR3 totals 16 residues. CDR3 protein: CAWSPPSDRVSYEQYV. CDR3 nucleotide sequence: TGTGCCTGGAGTCCTCCTTCGGACAGGGTCTCCTACGAGCAGTACGTC.

The J gene is TRBJ1-4, the V gene TRBV6-5; 8 nucleotides match TRBD1. V dropped 6 bases and J dropped 8; count of bases not matched to a gene: 8. Germline CDR1 reads MNHEY; CDR2 reads SVGAGI. CDR3 size: 14 residues. The chain's CDR3 is CASRNRGFWEKLFF. CDR3 DNA sequence: TGTGCCAGCAGAAACAGGGGGTTTTGGGAAAAACTGTTTTTT.

This clone was seen just once. V gene TRBV19 combines with J gene TRBJ2-1, with D tentatively TRBD2 (5 bases). Deletions cut 5 bases from V and 6 bases from J, with 17 bases between. Germline V CDR1 and CDR2: LNHDA, SQIVND (reference sequence). The CDR3 is made up of 15 amino acids. CDR3 sequence (DNA): TGTGCCAGTAGTGGACTCCGGAAGGTCATCAATGAGCAGTTCTTC. Its protein is CASSGLRKVINEQFF. Full variable domain (outside the CDR3, taken from reference TRBV19 and TRBJ2-1): DGGITQSPKYLFRKEGQNVTLSCEQNLNHDAMYWYRQDPGQGLRLIYYSQIVNDFQKGDIAEGYSVSREKKESFPLTVTSAQKNPTAFYLCASSGLRKVINEQFFGPGTRLTVL.

This clone was counted only a few times. The chain joins TRBV5-4 to TRBJ2-7; 9 nucleotides line up with TRBD1. J lost 7 bases, V lost 4 bases, and 6 bases had no gene match. The CDR3 is 13 amino acids. Germline V CDR1 and CDR2: SGHNT, YYREEE (reference sequence). For the CDR3, the DNA is TGTGCCAGCAGCACGGGGACAGGGAGGGAGCAGTACGTC. It encodes CASSTGTGREQYV.

This clone appeared once. The rearrangement joins TRBV6-5 to TRBJ2-5; 9 positions match TRBD2. Looked up from germline, CDR1 is MNHEY and CDR2 is SVGAGI. V gave up 8 bases and J gave up 5 bases; unmatched junction bases: 12. The CDR3 spans 15 residues. For the CDR3, the DNA is TGTGCCAGCGGGGATAGCGGGGGAGGACGGGAGACCCAGTACTTC. This encodes CASGDSGGGRETQYF.

This chain links TRBV28 with TRBJ2-7; 9 bases match TRBD1. CDR3 length equals 16 residues. The germline V gene encodes CDR1 MDHEN and CDR2 SYDVKM. V lost 3 bases, J lost 0 bases, and 6 bases stayed unmatched. The chain's CDR3 is CASSFPGTGSSYEQYF. The CDR3, as DNA: TGTGCCAGCAGTTTCCCCGGGACAGGGAGCTCCTACGAGCAGTACTTC.

This sequence joins TRBV15 and TRBJ1-1, with D possibly TRBD1 on 5 matching bases. The CDR3 spans 14 residues. Germline V gene sequence: CDR1 LNHNV, CDR2 YYDKDF (reference sequence). Trimming took off 5 bases at V and 1 base at J, with 11 bases between the two ends. CDR3 in DNA: TGTGCCACCAGCCTCGGGCAGGGGAACACTGAAGCTTTCTTT. It encodes CATSLGQGNTEAFF.

The chain links TRBV28 to TRBJ1-5; 7 bases line up with TRBD1. The CDR3 length is 18 residues. Looked up from germline, CDR1 is MDHEN and CDR2 is SYDVKM. Germline trimming cut 7 bases from V and 3 bases from J; bases unmatched to any gene: 18. The chain's CDR3 is CASTPSLGRGPSNQPQHF. CDR3 bases: TGTGCCAGCACCCCCTCCCTCGGAAGGGGGCCCTCCAATCAGCCCCAGCATTTT.

The rearrangement links TRBV7-2 to TRBJ2-4; D not resolved. Germline CDR1 and CDR2: SGHTA and FQGNSA. V lost 1 base and J 0 bases, leaving 7 bases between the germline ends. The CDR3 covers 15 residues. CDR3 sequence: CASSLGSLAKNIQYF. CDR3 nucleotide sequence: TGTGCCAGCAGCTTAGGGAGCCTAGCCAAAAACATTCAGTACTTC.

V is TRBV28 and J is TRBJ2-1; weak D call: TRBD2 (6 bases). The CDR3 consists of 14 residues. Trimming took off 5 bases at V and 4 bases at J, with 12 bases between the two ends. Germline V lookup: CDR1 MDHEN, CDR2 SYDVKM. CDR3 protein: CASSIRGTYNEQFF. DNA of the CDR3: TGTGCCAGCAGTATACGGGGGACGTACAATGAGCAGTTCTTC.

In nucleotides, the CDR3 is TGTGCCAGCAGCGCGAGAAGCACAGATACGCAGTATTTT. This gives the protein CASSARSTDTQYF. V and J are TRBV9 and TRBJ2-3; D gene unclear. The V end lost 3 bases, the J end lost 0 bases, and 5 bases lay between the germline ends. CDR1 and CDR2 from the germline V gene are SGDLS and YYNGEE. The CDR3 consists of 13 residues.

The rearrangement joins TRBV18 to TRBJ2-1; 11 positions match TRBD1. CDR1 and CDR2 (germline): KGHSH, LQKENI. CDR3 length: 16 residues. V shed 1 base and J 8 bases; nucleotides not matched to a gene: 7. CDR3 in DNA: TGTGCCAGCTCACCACAACTCTCGGACAGGGGGCATGAGCAGTTCTTC. Protein sequence: CASSPQLSDRGHEQFF.

J is TRBJ2-1 and V is TRBV6-5, with 11 bases fitting TRBD1. The CDR3 totals 14 residues. Germline CDR1 MNHEY, CDR2 SVGAGI. Trimming at V came to 6 bases and at J to 7 bases, leaving 5 bases not matched to a gene. CDR3 nucleotide sequence: TGTGCCAGCAGCCGGGACAGGGGGTGGAATGAGCAGTTCTTC. Protein sequence: CASSRDRGWNEQFF.

The V gene is TRBV25-1, the J gene TRBJ2-5, with D tentatively TRBD2 (6 bases). Per germline, CDR1 MGHDK and CDR2 SYGVNS. The CDR3 loop spans 15 amino acids. V lost 7 bases and J 5 bases, leaving 20 bases between the germline ends. The CDR3: CASTNRTIKGETQYF. The CDR3 DNA follows: TGTGCCAGCACCAATAGGACTATAAAGGGGGAGACCCAGTACTTC. The full variable domain, its missing parts supplied by reference TRBV25-1 and TRBJ2-5, is EADIYQTPRYLVIGTGKKITLECSQTMGHDKMYWYQQDPGMELHLIHYSYGVNSTEKGDLSSESTVSRIRTEHFPLTLESARPSHTSQYLCASTNRTIKGETQYFGPGTRLLVL.